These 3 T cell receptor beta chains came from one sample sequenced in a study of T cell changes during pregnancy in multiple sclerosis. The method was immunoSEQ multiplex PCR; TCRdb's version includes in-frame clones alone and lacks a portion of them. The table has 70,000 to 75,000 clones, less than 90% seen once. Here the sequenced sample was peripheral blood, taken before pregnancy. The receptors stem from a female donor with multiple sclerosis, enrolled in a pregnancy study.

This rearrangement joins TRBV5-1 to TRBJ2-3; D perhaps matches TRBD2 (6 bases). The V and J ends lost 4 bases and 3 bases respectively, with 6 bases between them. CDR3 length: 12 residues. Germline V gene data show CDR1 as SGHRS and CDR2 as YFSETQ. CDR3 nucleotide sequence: TGCGCCAGCAGCCTAGCGACAGATACGCAGTATTTT. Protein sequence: CASSLATDTQYF.

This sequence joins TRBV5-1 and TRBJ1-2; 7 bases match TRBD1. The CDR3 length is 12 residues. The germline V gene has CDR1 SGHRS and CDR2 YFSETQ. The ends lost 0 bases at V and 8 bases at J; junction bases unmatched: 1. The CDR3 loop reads CASSLGDSGYTF. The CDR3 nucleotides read TGCGCCAGCAGCTTGGGGGACAGCGGCTACACCTTC.

As DNA, the CDR3 is TGTGCCAGCAGCGAGTGGGGACAGGGCATCAACATTCAGTACTTC. Amino acids: CASSEWGQGINIQYF. This chain joins TRBV7-2 and TRBJ2-4, with 9 bases fitting TRBD1. J gave up 7 bases and V 5 bases, and 9 bases lay outside the gene matches. Germline CDR1 and CDR2: SGHTA and FQGNSA. The CDR3 is made up of 15 amino acids. Combining the CDR3 with reference TRBV7-2 and TRBJ2-4 gives the whole variable domain GAGVSQSPSNKVTEKGKDVELRCDPISGHTALYWYRQSLGQGLEFLIYFQGNSAPDKSGLPSDRFSAERTGGSVSTLTIQRTQQEDSAVYLCASSEWGQGINIQYFGAGTRLSVL.